A single sample gave rise to the 7 T cell receptor beta chains below, sequenced in a study of blood T cell repertoires in COVID-19. TCRdb's table, derived via immunoSEQ multiplex PCR, lists solely in-frame clones and lacks some. The sample yields approximately 230,000 clones, 70% to 90% seen once. The sequencing input was peripheral blood. Source of these receptors: a man aged 18-30 years with active or convalescent COVID-19.

This chain joins TRBV5-8 and TRBJ2-2; 7 nucleotides line up with TRBD1. This CDR3 contains 16 residues. V lost 4 bases and J lost 1; bases outside the gene matches: 7. Germline loops: CDR1 SGHTS, CDR2 YDEGEE. The DNA of the CDR3 is TGTGCCAGCAGCAAAAAGGGACAGTTGAACACCGGGGAGCTGTTTTTT. It codes for CASSKKGQLNTGELFF.

The chain couples TRBV29-1 to TRBJ1-1, with no clear D. In germline, CDR1 is SQVTM, CDR2 ANQGSEA. This CDR3 has 13 amino acids. The germline V and J ends were trimmed by 4 bases and 3 bases, with 12 bases remaining between them. CDR3 coding DNA: TGCAGCGTTGTCTCGGGATCGGACACTGAAGCTTTCTTT. It is translated as CSVVSGSDTEAFF. Filled out from reference TRBV29-1 and TRBJ1-1, the complete variable domain reads SAVISQKPSRDICQRGTSLTIQCQVDSQVTMMFWYRQQPGQSLTLIATANQGSEATYESGFVIDKFPISRPNLTFSTLTVSNMSPEDSSIYLCSVVSGSDTEAFFGQGTRLTVV.

In DNA, the CDR3 is TGCAGCGTTCCCGACAGGGATAACTATGGCTACACCTTC. The encoded protein is CSVPDRDNYGYTF. The chain is built from TRBV29-1 and TRBJ1-2; TRBD1 aligns across 7 bases. This CDR3 spans 13 amino acids. Per germline, CDR1 SQVTM and CDR2 ANQGSEA. Trimming took 5 bases from V and 1 from J; bases not matched to a gene: 4.

The V gene is TRBV20-1, the J gene TRBJ2-7, with D uncertain. CDR3 size: 14 residues. With 3 bases removed from V and 0 bases from J, the gap between germline ends came to 12 bases. Germline V gene data show CDR1 as DFQATT and CDR2 as SNEGSKA (reference sequence). CDR3 DNA sequence: TGCAGTGCTAGTCATTACCAGATCTCCTACGAGCAGTACTTC. Amino acids: CSASHYQISYEQYF.

This rearrangement joins TRBV28 to TRBJ2-4; TRBD2 matches 11 bases. J was trimmed by 6 bases and V by 8 bases; bases with no gene match: 6. The CDR3 totals 14 residues. Germline V gene data show CDR1 as MDHEN and CDR2 as SYDVKM. CDR3 region: CASLLAGEGNIQYF. CDR3 DNA sequence: TGTGCCAGCCTACTAGCGGGAGAGGGAAACATTCAGTACTTC. Looking up the rest from reference TRBV28 and TRBJ2-4 gives the full variable domain: DVKVTQSSRYLVKRTGEKVFLECVQDMDHENMFWYRQDPGLGLRLIYFSYDVKMKEKGDIPEGYSVSREKKERFSLILESASTNQTSMYLCASLLAGEGNIQYFGAGTRLSVL.

The rearrangement joins TRBV12-3 or TRBV12-4 to TRBJ1-3; D perhaps matches TRBD1 (6 bases). The V end lost 3 bases, the J end lost 8 bases, and 11 bases lay between the germline ends. The CDR3 consists of 13 residues. CDR3 amino acids: CASSFRGADTIYF. The CDR3 DNA reads TGTGCCAGCAGTTTTCGGGGGGCAGACACCATATATTTT.

The genes are TRBV11-3 and TRBJ2-3; D uncertain. The CDR3 length is 13 residues. Per the germline V gene, CDR1 is SGHNT and CDR2 is YENEEA. V dropped 3 bases and J dropped 0 bases, with 4 bases sitting between them. The DNA of the CDR3 is TGTGCCAGCAGCTTTTCTAGCACAGATACGCAGTATTTT. It yields the protein CASSFSSTDTQYF.